The 27 T cell receptor beta chains below were found in one sample sequenced in a study of OX40 agonist ivuxolimab in advanced cancers. Only in-frame clones appear in the TCRdb table, and some are missing; sequencing was by immunoSEQ multiplex PCR. The sample consists of tens of thousands of clones, 80% to 90% of them appearing once. Source: CD4+ or CD8+ T cells sorted from blood, taken in a trial of the OX40 agonist ivuxolimab. The receptors here all came from an adult with an advanced solid tumor such as melanoma, head and neck, liver or kidney cancer.

V is TRBV12-5 and J is TRBJ2-7, with TRBD2 matching over 12 bases. Germline trimming cut 1 base from V and 9 bases from J; bases unmatched to any gene: 10. CDR3 size: 16 residues. Germline loops: CDR1 LGHNT, CDR2 FRNRAP. The CDR3 sequence: CASGLAGLAGQYVQYF. CDR3 bases: TGTGCTAGTGGTTTGGCAGGACTAGCGGGGCAGTATGTGCAGTACTTC.

The J gene is TRBJ1-3, the V gene TRBV7-2; weak D call: TRBD1 (5 bases). Trimming cost V 0 bases and J 0 bases, with 12 bases left between them. The CDR3 length is 17 residues. CDR1 and CDR2 from the germline V gene are SGHTA and FQGNSA. DNA of the CDR3: TGTGCCAGCAGCTTAGCGCACAGGCCGATCTCTGGAAACACCATATATTTT. This encodes CASSLAHRPISGNTIYF.

The chain is built from TRBV7-2 and TRBJ1-6, with 10 nucleotides matching TRBD1. CDR1 is SGHTA and CDR2 is FQGNSA in the germline V gene. This CDR3 has 18 amino acids. The ends lost 0 bases at V and 7 bases at J; junction bases unmatched: 9. The CDR3 DNA reads TGTGCCAGCAGCTTAGCGCCGACAGGGGGCTATGACAATTCACCCCTCCACTTT. It is translated as CASSLAPTGGYDNSPLHF.

Only a few counts were recorded for this clone. The CDR3 loop is CASGIYSNQPQHF. The CDR3 region has the DNA TGTGCCTCGGGGATCTATAGCAATCAGCCCCAGCATTTT. The chain has TRBV10-3 and TRBJ1-5; no firm D call. This CDR3 is built from 13 residues. Per the germline V gene, CDR1 is ENHRY and CDR2 is SYGVKD. Trimming left V 11 bases short and J 0 bases short, with 11 bases between.

The CDR3 spells CASGRSGNQETQYF. In DNA form, the CDR3 reads TGTGCCAGCGGAAGAAGCGGGAACCAAGAGACCCAGTACTTC. This sequence joins TRBV6-6 and TRBJ2-5; 7 nucleotides agree with TRBD2. Germline-derived CDR1 and CDR2 are MNHNY and SVGAGI (reference sequence). The J segment lost 0 bases and the V segment lost 8 bases, leaving 6 bases of the junction unmatched. The CDR3 contains 14 residues.

The CDR3 DNA sequence: TGCGCCAGCAGTTCCGACGGAAACTATGGCTACACCTTC. Its translation is CASSSDGNYGYTF. The J gene is TRBJ1-2, the V gene TRBV5-1; no definite D call. The CDR3 is 13 amino acids. From germline, CDR1 is SGHRS and CDR2 YFSETQ. With 5 bases removed from V and 2 bases from J, the gap between germline ends came to 10 bases.

The chain is built from TRBV28 and TRBJ2-7; TRBD2 is a possible D gene (6 bases). Trimming cost V 6 bases and J 5 bases, with 14 bases left between them. The V gene's germline CDR1 is MDHEN and CDR2 SYDVKM. The CDR3 has 13 residues. CDR3: CASRGGVVHEQYF. The CDR3 bases are TGTGCCAGCAGGGGGGGAGTGGTACACGAGCAGTACTTC.

This sequence joins TRBV7-6 and TRBJ2-2; TRBD1 is a possible D gene (6 bases). Trimming removed 8 bases at V and 0 bases at J, with 13 bases between. Germline-derived CDR1 and CDR2 are SGHVS and FNYEAQ. The CDR3 consists of 15 residues. CDR3 coding DNA: TGTGCCAGCCGGACAGCCGATACGAACACCGGGGAGCTGTTTTTT. This gives the protein CASRTADTNTGELFF.

CDR3 nucleotides: TGTGCCAGCAGCCTGACTAGCGGGAGTCGGGATGAGCAGTTCTTC. Protein sequence: CASSLTSGSRDEQFF. The V call is TRBV7-6, the J call TRBJ2-1; TRBD2 matches 12 bases. The CDR3 is 15 residues long. V trimming: 5 bases; J trimming: 8 bases; junction bases outside the gene matches: 7. Germline V CDR1 and CDR2: SGHVS, FNYEAQ.

Notes on this clone: Distinct nucleotide sequences in the sample also encode this CDR3. This chain connects TRBV9 to TRBJ2-1; D possibly uses TRBD1 or TRBD2 (5 bases each). There are 13 residues in the CDR3. V dropped 5 bases and J dropped 1 base, with 7 bases sitting between them. Germline V gene lookup returns CDR1 SGDLS and CDR2 YYNGEE. The CDR3 sequence is CASSGGSYNEQFF. The CDR3 DNA follows: TGTGCCAGCAGTGGGGGTTCCTACAATGAGCAGTTCTTC.

CDR3 in amino acids: CASKRGAGSNQPQHF. Here the CDR3 DNA reads TGTGCCAGTAAACGGGGGGCGGGCAGCAATCAGCCCCAGCATTTT. The chain links TRBV19 to TRBJ1-5; D may be TRBD1 (6 bases). Germline CDR1 and CDR2: LNHDA and SQIVND (reference sequence). Trimming pared 7 bases from V and 1 base from J, leaving 14 bases between. This CDR3 is built from 15 residues.

V usage is TRBV5-6 and J usage is TRBJ2-7; no firm D call. With 0 bases removed from V and 2 bases from J, the gap between germline ends came to 9 bases. CDR1 and CDR2 from the germline V gene are SGHDT and YYEEEE. The length of the CDR3 is 14 residues. The CDR3 nucleotides read TGTGCCAGCAGCTTGGGGTATGCCCCCTACGAGCAGTACTTC. Translating gives CASSLGYAPYEQYF.

The chain combines TRBV4-2 with TRBJ2-3, with 10 bases lining up with TRBD2. J was trimmed by 2 bases and V by 5 bases; bases with no gene match: 1. The CDR3 is made up of 14 amino acids. CDR1 LGHNA and CDR2 YNFKEQ come from the germline V gene. The CDR3 coding sequence is TGTGCCAGCAGCGGACTAGCGGTCACAGATACGCAGTATTTT. Its translation is CASSGLAVTDTQYF.

Within the sample, this clone is medium-sized. The V call is TRBV2, the J call TRBJ2-5; TRBD2 matches 13 bases. After removal of 8 bases from V and 2 bases from J, the junction contained 5 bases not matched to a gene. The CDR3 runs to 15 residues. The germline V gene encodes CDR1 SNHLY and CDR2 FYNNEI. The CDR3, as DNA: TGTGCCAGCGGAGAACTAGCGGGGGGGCAAGAGACCCAGTACTTC. Encoded protein: CASGELAGGQETQYF.

This chain connects TRBV10-3 to TRBJ2-5; D not certain. The ends were cut back, 4 bases at V and 1 base at J, with 7 bases in the middle. Per the germline V gene, CDR1 is ENHRY and CDR2 is SYGVKD. The CDR3 totals 13 residues. The CDR3 bases are TGTGCCATCAGTGGGACGGCCCAAGAGACCCAGTACTTC. This gives the protein CAISGTAQETQYF.

This rearrangement joins TRBV29-1 to TRBJ2-7; D may be TRBD1 or TRBD2 (5 bases each). CDR1 is SQVTM, CDR2 ANQGSEA, per germline. The CDR3 is 13 amino acids. V was pared by 7 bases and J by 2 bases, with 15 bases between. CDR3 coding DNA: TGCAGCGCGGGGCTCGGCATCGCCTACGAGCAGTACTTC. Translated: CSAGLGIAYEQYF.

The V and J genes are TRBV6-4 and TRBJ2-5; D possibly corresponds to TRBD2 (5 bases). The germline V and J ends were trimmed by 3 bases and 2 bases, with 16 bases remaining between them. The CDR3 contains 16 residues. Germline assignment: CDR1 MRHNA and CDR2 SNTAGT. The CDR3 sequence: CASSEVIWRAQETQYF. The DNA for the CDR3 is TGTGCCAGCAGTGAAGTAATTTGGCGGGCTCAAGAGACCCAGTACTTC.

The chain links TRBV18 to TRBJ1-1; 8 positions agree with TRBD1. This CDR3 is built from 14 residues. Germline loops: CDR1 KGHSH, CDR2 LQKENI. The V gene end was trimmed by 3 bases and the J gene end by 4 bases; junction bases not matched to a gene: 4. The CDR3 region is CASSPNRGSTEAFF. CDR3 nucleotides: TGTGCCAGCTCACCTAACAGGGGGAGCACTGAAGCTTTCTTT.

V is TRBV7-2 and J is TRBJ2-5; weak D call: TRBD2 (5 bases). The CDR3 is 15 amino acids. V was cut by 5 bases and J by 5 bases, with 18 bases left in between. Germline values: CDR1 SGHTA, CDR2 FQGNSA. Written as DNA, the CDR3 is TGTGCCAGCAGCCCATCCTCGGGTAGCGTGGAGACCCAGTACTTC. It encodes CASSPSSGSVETQYF.

This clone was detected once. The gene calls are TRBV7-8 and TRBJ2-7, with TRBD1 identical over 11 bases. Germline lookup yields CDR1 SGHVS and CDR2 FQNEAQ. This CDR3 has 14 residues. Trimming took 5 bases from V and 4 from J; bases not matched to a gene: 4. This chain's CDR3 is CASSTGTGGYEQYF. The CDR3 bases are TGTGCCAGCAGCACCGGGACAGGGGGGTACGAGCAGTACTTC.

The rearrangement joins TRBV30 to TRBJ2-1, with 9 bases identical to TRBD2. The length of the CDR3 is 17 residues. CDR1 GTSNPN and CDR2 SVGIG come from the germline V gene (reference sequence). V lost 1 base and J lost 9; bases outside the gene matches: 16. For the CDR3, the DNA is TGTGCCTGGAGTGATAAAGGTGACGCGGGAGGGCCAGGTGAGCAGTTCTTC. Residues: CAWSDKGDAGGPGEQFF.

The chain employs TRBV5-6 and TRBJ2-7, with 14 bases aligning to TRBD2. From germline, CDR1 is SGHDT and CDR2 YYEEEE. Trimming cost V 4 bases and J 6 bases; bases outside gene matches: 3. The CDR3 sequence is 14 residues long. CDR3 amino acids: CASSLGLAGGEQYF. The CDR3 coding sequence is TGTGCCAGCAGCCTCGGACTAGCGGGAGGCGAGCAGTACTTC.

The chain employs TRBV19 and TRBJ1-2; D gene unclear. In germline, CDR1 is LNHDA, CDR2 SQIVND (reference sequence). The length of the CDR3 is 15 residues. Trimming took 6 bases from V and 0 from J, leaving 14 bases between them. CDR3 sequence (DNA): TGTGCCAGTAGCATGTGGGGTTCCTCTAACTATGGCTACACCTTC. It specifies CASSMWGSSNYGYTF.

J is TRBJ1-5 and V is TRBV4-1, with D unresolved. The CDR3 length is 18 residues. V lost 3 bases and J 0 bases, leaving 18 bases between the germline ends. In germline, CDR1 is MGHRA, CDR2 YSYEKL. As DNA, the CDR3 is TGCGCCAGCAGCCAGCAAATAGCCGGGCCAGGTAGCAATCAGCCCCAGCATTTT. Protein sequence: CASSQQIAGPGSNQPQHF.

This chain uses TRBV7-5 with TRBJ2-2. TRBV7-5 is a pseudogene locus. This CDR3 has 12 amino acids. DNA of the CDR3: TGTGTCAGAAGCTTAGGGTCCGGGGAGCTGTTTTTT. Translating gives CVRSLGSGELFF.

The chain carries TRBV16 and TRBJ1-6; D remains ambiguous. This CDR3 region has 12 residues. Germline values: CDR1 KGHSY, CDR2 FQNENV. V lost 4 bases to trimming and J lost 10 bases, with 8 bases between them. The CDR3 bases are TGTGCCAGCAGCCGCGGTGGGTCACCCCTCCACTTT. It translates to CASSRGGSPLHF. Variable domain in full (rest from reference TRBV16 and TRBJ1-6): GEEVAQTPKHLVRGEGQKAKLYCAPIKGHSYVFWYQQVLKNEFKFLISFQNENVFDETGMPKERFSAKCLPNSPCSLEIQATKLEDSAVYFCASSRGGSPLHFGNGTRLTVT.

This clone was detected only a few times. This sequence joins TRBV30 and TRBJ2-7; 10 bases are shared with TRBD2. The CDR3 is 15 residues long. The ends lost 4 bases at V and 0 bases at J; junction bases unmatched: 6. Germline assignment: CDR1 GTSNPN and CDR2 SVGIG (reference sequence). The CDR3 sequence is CAWNYASGSSYEQYF. The CDR3 DNA reads as TGTGCCTGGAACTACGCTAGCGGGAGCTCCTACGAGCAGTACTTC.